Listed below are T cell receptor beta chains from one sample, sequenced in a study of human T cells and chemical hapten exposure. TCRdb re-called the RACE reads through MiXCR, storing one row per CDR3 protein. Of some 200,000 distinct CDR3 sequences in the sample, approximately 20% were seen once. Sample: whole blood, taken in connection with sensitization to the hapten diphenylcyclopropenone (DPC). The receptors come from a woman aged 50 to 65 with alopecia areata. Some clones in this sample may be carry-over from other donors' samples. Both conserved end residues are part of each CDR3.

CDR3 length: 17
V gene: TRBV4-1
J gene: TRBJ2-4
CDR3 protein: CASSQVLTGAAKNIQYF

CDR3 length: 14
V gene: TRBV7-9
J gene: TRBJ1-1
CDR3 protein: CASSLRLVGTEAFF

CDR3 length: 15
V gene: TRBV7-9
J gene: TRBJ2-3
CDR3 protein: CASSLRGSVTDTQYF

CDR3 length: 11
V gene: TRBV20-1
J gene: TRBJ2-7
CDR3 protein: CSAWDGGMEYF

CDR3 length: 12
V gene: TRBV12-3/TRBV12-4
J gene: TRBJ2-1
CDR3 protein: CASMASGNEQFF

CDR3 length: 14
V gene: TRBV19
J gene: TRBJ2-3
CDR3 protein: CASSISDRTDTQYF

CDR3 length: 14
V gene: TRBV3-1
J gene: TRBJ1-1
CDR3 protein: CASSQVGTRTEAFF

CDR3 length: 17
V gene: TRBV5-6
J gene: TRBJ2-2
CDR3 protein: CASRAGVAGGPLGELFF

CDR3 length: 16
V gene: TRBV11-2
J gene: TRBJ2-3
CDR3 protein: CASSFLAGRGTDTQYF

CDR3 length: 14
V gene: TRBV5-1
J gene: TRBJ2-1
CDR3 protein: CASNPSGSINEQFF

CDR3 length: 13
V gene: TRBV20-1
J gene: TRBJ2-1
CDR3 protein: CSAKTSGVNEQFF

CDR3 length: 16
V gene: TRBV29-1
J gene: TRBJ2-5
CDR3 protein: CSVEDPAGGPGETQYF

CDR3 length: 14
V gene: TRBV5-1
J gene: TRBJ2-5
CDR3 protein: CASSLDRGVETQYF

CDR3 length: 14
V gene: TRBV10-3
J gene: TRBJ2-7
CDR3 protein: CAISETSGMSEQYF

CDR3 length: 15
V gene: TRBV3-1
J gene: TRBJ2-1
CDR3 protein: CASSQDGTSYDEQFF

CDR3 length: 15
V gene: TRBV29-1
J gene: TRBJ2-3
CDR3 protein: CSAVGLAGFTDTQYF

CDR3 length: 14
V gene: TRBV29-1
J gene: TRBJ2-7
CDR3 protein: CSVEELAGVSEQYF

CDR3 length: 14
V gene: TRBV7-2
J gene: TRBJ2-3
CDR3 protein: CASSRGVGSDTQYF

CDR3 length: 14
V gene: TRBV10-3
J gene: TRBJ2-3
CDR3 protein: CAIRLAASTDTQYF

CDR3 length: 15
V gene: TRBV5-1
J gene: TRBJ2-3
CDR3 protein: CASSYNGGTTDTQYF

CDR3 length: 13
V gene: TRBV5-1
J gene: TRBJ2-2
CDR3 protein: CASSEAGVGELFF

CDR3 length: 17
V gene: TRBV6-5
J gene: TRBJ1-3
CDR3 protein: CASSYSMWQGDGNTIYF

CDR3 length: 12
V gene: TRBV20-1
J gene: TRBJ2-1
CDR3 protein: CTGAGGDDEQFF

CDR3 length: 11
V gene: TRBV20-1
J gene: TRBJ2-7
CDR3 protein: CSAREQWEQYF

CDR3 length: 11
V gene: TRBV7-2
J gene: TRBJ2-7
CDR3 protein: CASSLFDEQYF

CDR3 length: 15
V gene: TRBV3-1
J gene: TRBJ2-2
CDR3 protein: CASSSWGAVTGELFF

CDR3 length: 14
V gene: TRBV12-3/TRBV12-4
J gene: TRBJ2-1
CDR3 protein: CASKGGSDYNEQFF

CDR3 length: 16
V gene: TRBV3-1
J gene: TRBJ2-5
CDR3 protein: CASSSYRLATQETQYF

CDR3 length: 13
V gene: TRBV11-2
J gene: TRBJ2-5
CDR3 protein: CASSEGQGRTQYF

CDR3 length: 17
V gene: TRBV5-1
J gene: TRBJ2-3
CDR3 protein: CASSLFLAAGRGDTQYF

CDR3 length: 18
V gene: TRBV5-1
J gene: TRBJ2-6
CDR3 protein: CASSVRDRVLSGANVLTF

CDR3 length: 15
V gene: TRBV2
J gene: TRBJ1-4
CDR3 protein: CASSPTGGTNEKLFF